This T cell receptor (beta chain) was obtained from a study of shared clonotypes between healthy human individuals. Study results and caveats: Having only a few donors restricted how much genetic and exposure-history diversity was captured. Depth of sequencing was expected to influence donor clonotype sharing. Naive subsets, compared against memory subsets, generally had larger estimated richness values. Some clonotypes were shared by all four sorted-subset donors, while others were not shared. The non-shared ones had lower generation probabilities than the shared ones.

Concerning this clone itself: No antigen is known for it.

Only in-frame clones appear in the TCRdb table, and some are missing; sequencing was by immunoSEQ multiplex PCR. The table records 2 million to 2.5 million clones, around 96% of them present only once. CDR3 size: 19 residues. CDR1 and CDR2 from the germline V gene are LNHDA and SQIVND (reference sequence). Trimming left V 4 bases short and J 0 bases short, with 19 bases between. Naive CD8 cells were CD45RO-negative, positively selected for CCR7, excluding terminally differentiated effector memory CD45RA+ cells. Sequences were obtained from naive CD8+ T cells sorted from blood. V and J are TRBV19 and TRBJ1-6; D call uncertain. The clonotype comes from a man younger than 30 in good health. CDR3 amino acids: CASSTIFDTGISYNSPLHF. The CDR3 DNA sequence: TGTGCCAGTAGTACAATTTTTGACACCGGTATCTCCTATAATTCACCCCTCCACTTT.